This T cell receptor beta chain appears in the sequencing data of a study of Ad26.COV2.S vaccination and SARS-CoV-2 variants. The CDR3 length is 15 residues. V was trimmed by 5 bases and J by 5 bases, leaving 18 bases between them. In germline, CDR1 is SNHLY, CDR2 FYNNEI. Data came from immunoSEQ multiplex PCR; TCRdb stores just in-frame clones and leaves some out. The table records 40,000 to 55,000 clones, 83% of them present only once. This clone was recorded many times. The sequences come from peripheral blood, collected after recovery from COVID-19. This rearrangement joins TRBV2 to TRBJ2-5; D is possibly TRBD1 (5 bases). This TCR derives from a human donor who had recovered from COVID-19. The CDR3 spells CASSFGNQGYETQYF. The CDR3 DNA reads as TGTGCCAGCAGTTTTGGGAACCAGGGCTACGAGACCCAGTACTTC.